These T cell receptor beta chains were read from a single sample in a study of T-cell memory formation after mild COVID-19. TCRdb re-analysed the 5' RACE reads in MiXCR, keeping a single row per CDR3 protein. The data show approximately 100,000 distinct CDR3 sequences, approximately 25% seen once. Sequencing used PBMCs or a T cell subset sorted from them (not recorded which). The receptors here all came from a man between 18 and 35 years old who had mild COVID-19 (a few samples of this study predate the infection). Cell type and time point are not known. Each CDR3 is given with its conserved first and last residue. A D gene is named only where the DNA matches it firmly. Clone size appears in some rows only: once, few, many, or a class for an expanded clone.

V gene: TRBV4-3; D gene: TRBD2; J gene: TRBJ2-7; clone size: few; CDR3 protein: CASSQEGLATEQYF; CDR3 DNA: TGCGCCAGCAGCCAAGAGGGACTAGCGACCGAGCAGTACTTC
V gene: TRBV12-3/TRBV12-4; D gene: TRBD1; J gene: TRBJ1-5; clone size: .; CDR3 protein: CASSGQGYQPQHF; CDR3 DNA: TGTGCCAGCAGTGGACAGGGTTATCAGCCCCAGCATTTT
V gene: TRBV7-9; D gene: .; J gene: TRBJ2-3; clone size: .; CDR3 protein: CASSRRQADTQYF; CDR3 DNA: TGTGCCAGCAGCCGTCGTCAGGCAGATACGCAGTATTTT
V gene: TRBV20-1; D gene: .; J gene: TRBJ2-5; clone size: few; CDR3 protein: CSAGLFGNRGTQYF; CDR3 DNA: TGCAGTGCTGGCCTCTTCGGCAACCGCGGGACCCAGTACTTC
V gene: TRBV27; D gene: TRBD1; J gene: TRBJ1-1; clone size: .; CDR3 protein: CASSGQGDTEAFF; CDR3 DNA: TGTGCCAGCAGTGGACAGGGGGACACTGAAGCTTTCTTT
V gene: TRBV4-1; D gene: .; J gene: TRBJ2-5; clone size: few; CDR3 protein: CASSQDAGVETQYF; CDR3 DNA: TGCGCCAGCAGCCAAGACGCAGGGGTGGAGACCCAGTACTTC
V gene: TRBV7-9; D gene: TRBD2; J gene: TRBJ2-5; clone size: few; CDR3 protein: CASSPRGGLSQETQYF; CDR3 DNA: TGTGCCAGCAGCCCTCGGGGGGGGTTATCCCAAGAGACCCAGTACTTC
V gene: TRBV9; D gene: TRBD1; J gene: TRBJ2-3; clone size: few; CDR3 protein: CASSSPGQGPEKYF; CDR3 DNA: TGTGCCAGCAGTTCACCGGGACAGGGGCCGGAGAAGTATTTT
V gene: TRBV7-3; D gene: .; J gene: TRBJ1-1; clone size: .; CDR3 protein: CASSPLTRTSEQPEAFF; CDR3 DNA: TGTGCCAGCAGCCCTCTAACCCGGACATCGGAGCAACCTGAAGCTTTCTTT
V gene: TRBV5-6; D gene: TRBD1; J gene: TRBJ2-7; clone size: .; CDR3 protein: CASSLVWVGQGAPYEQYF; CDR3 DNA: TGTGCCAGCAGCTTGGTTTGGGTCGGACAGGGTGCCCCCTACGAGCAGTACTTC
V gene: TRBV6-5; D gene: .; J gene: TRBJ2-5; clone size: few; CDR3 protein: CASSHLPVGKTQYF; CDR3 DNA: TGTGCCAGCAGTCACCTCCCGGTGGGCAAGACCCAGTACTTC
V gene: TRBV23-1; D gene: .; J gene: TRBJ2-3; clone size: few; CDR3 protein: CASSPQQFVGTDTQYF; CDR3 DNA: TGCGCCAGCAGTCCCCAGCAATTCGTCGGCACAGATACGCAGTATTTT
V gene: TRBV7-3; D gene: .; J gene: TRBJ2-5; clone size: .; CDR3 protein: CASSLEGRPQETQYF; CDR3 DNA: TGTGCCAGCAGCTTAGAGGGGCGCCCTCAAGAGACCCAGTACTTC